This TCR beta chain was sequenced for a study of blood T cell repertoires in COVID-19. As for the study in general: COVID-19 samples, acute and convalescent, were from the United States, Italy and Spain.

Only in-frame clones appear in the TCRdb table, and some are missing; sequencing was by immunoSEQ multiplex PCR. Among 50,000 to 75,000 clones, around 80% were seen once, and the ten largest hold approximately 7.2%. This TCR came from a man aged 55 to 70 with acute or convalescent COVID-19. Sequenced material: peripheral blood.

The CDR3 region is CASSPPTDTGELFF. CDR3 nucleotide sequence: TGTGCCAGCTCACCACCTACAGACACCGGGGAGCTGTTTTTT. The chain couples TRBV18 to TRBJ2-2; no firm D call. V was shortened by 0 bases and J by 3 bases, with 5 bases between the two germline ends. This CDR3 comprises 14 residues. Germline loops: CDR1 KGHSH, CDR2 LQKENI.